This T cell receptor beta chain came from a study of T cells expressing NK-cell markers. About the research overall: Seven HCMV-seropositive donors and one seronegative donor made up the eight sequenced donors.

Scientists made TCR beta cDNA using 5'RACE template switching with UMIs. From the 5' RACE reads, TCRdb lists one entry per CDR3 protein and no DNA. This sample's table has around 550,000 distinct CDR3 sequences. The germline V gene has CDR1 SGHRS and CDR2 YFSETQ. The CDR3 is 15 residues long. Whole-study findings and limits: For about six donors, the dominant NKG2C+ clonotypes made up roughly 1.0-7.5% of their CD8+ T cells. The leading position in the CD3+CD56-NKG2C+ fraction of several donors also went to these clonotypes.

As regards this clonotype: The antigen remains unidentified.

This rearrangement joins TRBV5-1 to TRBJ2-7; the D call of TRBD1 rests on TCRdb alone, since no DNA is present to check it. The receptor was derived from a man aged 18 to 35 in good health. Sequenced material: blood T cells: a sorted CD56 or NKG2C T cell subset, CD4+ or CD8+ T cells, or bulk PBMC T cells (not recorded which). This CDR3 is CASSPRTGDNYEQYF.